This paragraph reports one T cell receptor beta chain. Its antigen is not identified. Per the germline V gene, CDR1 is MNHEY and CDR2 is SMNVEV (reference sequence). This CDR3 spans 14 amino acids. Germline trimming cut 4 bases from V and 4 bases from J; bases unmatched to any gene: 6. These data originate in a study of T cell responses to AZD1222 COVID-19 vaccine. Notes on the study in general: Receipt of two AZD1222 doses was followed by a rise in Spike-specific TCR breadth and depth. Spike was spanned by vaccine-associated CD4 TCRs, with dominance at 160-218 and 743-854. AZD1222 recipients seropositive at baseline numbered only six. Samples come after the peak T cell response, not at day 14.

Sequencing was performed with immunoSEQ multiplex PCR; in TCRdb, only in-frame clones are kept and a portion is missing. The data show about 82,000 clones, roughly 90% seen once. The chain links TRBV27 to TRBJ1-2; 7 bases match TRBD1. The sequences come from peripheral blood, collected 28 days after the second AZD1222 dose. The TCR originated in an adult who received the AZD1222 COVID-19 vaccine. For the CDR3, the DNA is TGTGCCAGCAGTTCGACAGGGTACATCTATGGCTACACCTTC. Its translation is CASSSTGYIYGYTF.